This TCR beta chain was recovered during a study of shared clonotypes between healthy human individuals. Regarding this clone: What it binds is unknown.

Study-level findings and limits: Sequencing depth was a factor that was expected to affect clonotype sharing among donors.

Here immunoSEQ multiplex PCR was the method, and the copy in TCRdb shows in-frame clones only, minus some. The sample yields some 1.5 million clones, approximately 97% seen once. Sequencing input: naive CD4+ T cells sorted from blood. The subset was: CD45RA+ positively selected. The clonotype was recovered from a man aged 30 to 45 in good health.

The CDR3 coding sequence is TGCGCCAGCAGCCAAGAGGGGTCCCGTAATGCTGAAGCTTTCTTT. This translates into CASSQEGSRNAEAFF. The chain recombines TRBV4-3 with TRBJ1-1; no clear D gene. The CDR3 spans 15 residues. V lost 0 bases, J lost 6 bases, and 14 bases lay in between. Per the germline V gene, CDR1 is LGHNA and CDR2 is YSLEER.